Listed here are 26 T cell receptor beta chains from one sample, sequenced in a study of blood T cell repertoires in COVID-19. Data came from immunoSEQ multiplex PCR; TCRdb stores just in-frame clones and leaves some out. The sample holds a few hundred thousand clones; about 85% are singletons and the top ten take around 0.96%. Sequenced sample: peripheral blood. The receptors were sampled from a man in his forties with acute or convalescent COVID-19.

This clone was seen just once. The chain uses TRBV28 and TRBJ1-5, with 7 positions matching TRBD1. The J segment lost 13 bases and the V segment lost 5 bases, leaving 8 bases of the junction unmatched. The germline V gene encodes CDR1 MDHEN and CDR2 SYDVKM. The CDR3 consists of 12 residues. The DNA for the CDR3 is TGTGCCAGCAGTACAGGGGCCCGGGGTCAGCATTTT. The encoded protein is CASSTGARGQHF.

The chain carries TRBV5-4 and TRBJ1-1; possibly TRBD1 for D (6 bases). In germline, CDR1 is SGHNT, CDR2 YYREEE (reference sequence). This CDR3 is 14 amino acids long. Deletions cut 4 bases from V and 4 bases from J, with 14 bases between. CDR3 in amino acids: CASSERGYGTEAFF. In nucleotides, the CDR3 is TGTGCCAGCAGCGAGAGGGGGTACGGCACTGAAGCTTTCTTT.

This clone was detected only once. The rearrangement links TRBV28 to TRBJ1-6; no firm D call. The CDR3 loop spans 16 amino acids. V dropped 1 base and J dropped 0 bases, with 7 bases sitting between them. The germline CDR1 and CDR2 sequences are MDHEN and SYDVKM. The CDR3 protein is CASSLSVSSYNSPLHF. The CDR3 DNA reads TGTGCCAGCAGTTTATCCGTGAGCTCCTATAATTCACCCCTCCACTTT.

The chain employs TRBV11-3 and TRBJ1-6; 7 positions match TRBD1. The germline CDR1 and CDR2 sequences are SGHNT and YENEEA. With 9 bases clipped from V and 6 bases from J, the junction kept 11 bases outside the gene matches. The CDR3 totals 15 residues. The CDR3 reads CARGDSPFLNSPLHF. The CDR3 nucleotides read TGTGCCAGGGGGGACAGCCCATTCCTTAATTCACCCCTCCACTTT.

The chain has TRBV6-5 and TRBJ2-3; the D gene is possibly TRBD1 (6 bases). V shed 0 bases and J shed 0 bases, with 7 bases lying between them. Germline values: CDR1 MNHEY, CDR2 SVGAGI. This CDR3 contains 15 residues. The CDR3 spells CASSYSGTSTDTQYF. The CDR3 nucleotides read TGTGCCAGCAGTTACTCCGGGACAAGCACAGATACGCAGTATTTT.

The CDR3 reads CASQTSGGAWETQYF. As DNA, the CDR3 is TGTGCCAGCCAAACTAGCGGGGGGGCCTGGGAGACCCAGTACTTC. The rearrangement links TRBV6-5 to TRBJ2-5; 13 bases fit TRBD2. Losses at the gene ends were 8 bases for V and 5 bases for J; bases not matched to a gene: 8. Looked up from germline, CDR1 is MNHEY and CDR2 is SVGAGI. The CDR3 loop spans 15 amino acids.

This clone was seen once. This sequence joins TRBV2 and TRBJ1-2; 9 bases fit TRBD1. Germline V lookup: CDR1 SNHLY, CDR2 FYNNEI. V shed 6 bases and J 6 bases; nucleotides not matched to a gene: 5. This CDR3 has 13 residues. The CDR3 DNA follows: TGTGCCAGCAGGGACAGGGGAAGGAATGGCTACACCTTC. It yields the protein CASRDRGRNGYTF.

V usage is TRBV5-6 and J usage is TRBJ1-6; TRBD1 aligns across 9 bases. Germline trimming cut 2 bases from V and 7 bases from J; bases unmatched to any gene: 4. CDR1 is SGHDT, CDR2 YYEEEE, per germline. The CDR3 has 15 residues. CDR3 sequence reads: CASSFWDRENSPLHF. The CDR3 nucleotides are TGTGCCAGCAGCTTTTGGGACAGGGAAAATTCACCCCTCCACTTT.

This sequence joins TRBV7-2 and TRBJ2-1; 15 nucleotides line up with TRBD2. Trimming removed 1 base from V and 13 bases from J; junction bases left unmatched: 8. The CDR3 is 16 amino acids. Germline-derived CDR1 and CDR2 are SGHTA and FQGNSA. The CDR3 loop reads CASSLEGTSGGYTQFF. The CDR3, as DNA: TGTGCCAGCAGCTTAGAAGGGACTAGCGGGGGGTACACCCAGTTCTTC.

This rearrangement joins TRBV30 to TRBJ1-1; D is uncertain. With 2 bases removed from V and 5 bases from J, the gap between germline ends came to 6 bases. CDR3 size: 11 residues. The germline V gene encodes CDR1 GTSNPN and CDR2 SVGIG (reference sequence). In nucleotides, the CDR3 is TGTGCCTGGAGTTCCCCTACTGAAGCTTTCTTT. This sequence encodes CAWSSPTEAFF.

The chain links TRBV14 to TRBJ2-2; no clear D. This CDR3 contains 13 residues. The germline gives CDR1 SGHDN, CDR2 FVKESK. V shed 4 bases and J shed 5 bases, with 8 bases lying between them. As DNA, the CDR3 is TGTGCCAGCAGCCCGTATTTGACCGGGGAGCTGTTTTTT. Protein product: CASSPYLTGELFF.

The table lists this clone with a count of one. The rearrangement uses TRBV5-4 and TRBJ1-3; no clear D gene. This CDR3 has 14 residues. V was pared by 4 bases and J by 4 bases, with 12 bases between. From germline, CDR1 is SGHNT and CDR2 YYREEE (reference sequence). CDR3 nucleotides: TGTGCCAGCAGCCCTCGAGGAACCGGAAACACCATATATTTT. Translated, it gives CASSPRGTGNTIYF.

This clone was found a few times. The genes are TRBV10-1 and TRBJ2-7; 11 nucleotides align to TRBD2. V lost 2 bases and J lost 3; bases outside the gene matches: 3. The CDR3 totals 15 residues. CDR1 is WNHNN and CDR2 is SYGVQD in the germline V gene (reference sequence). The CDR3 sequence is CASSEASGGFYEQYF. CDR3 nucleotide sequence: TGCGCCAGCAGTGAGGCTAGCGGGGGGTTCTACGAGCAGTACTTC.

At least ten counts were recorded for this clone. The genes are TRBV28 and TRBJ1-5; D is perhaps TRBD1 (5 bases). With 4 bases removed from V and 1 base from J, the gap between germline ends came to 17 bases. The CDR3 covers 17 residues. From germline, CDR1 is MDHEN and CDR2 SYDVKM. The DNA for the CDR3 is TGTGCCAGCAGTTCATCGCCCAGGGTACGGAGCAATCAGCCCCAGCATTTT. This translates into CASSSSPRVRSNQPQHF.

The chain recombines TRBV9 with TRBJ1-1; D is ambiguous. This CDR3 has 17 residues. V was pared by 4 bases and J by 1 base, with 20 bases between. Germline V lookup: CDR1 SGDLS, CDR2 YYNGEE. CDR3 bases: TGTGCCAGCAGCCCCCTCGCGATAGGCGGGAAGAACACTGAAGCTTTCTTT. This encodes CASSPLAIGGKNTEAFF.

The chain links TRBV5-1 to TRBJ1-2; the D gene is possibly TRBD1 (5 bases). CDR1 and CDR2 from the germline V gene are SGHRS and YFSETQ. Trimming left V 4 bases short and J 0 bases short, with 10 bases between. This CDR3 spans 14 amino acids. DNA of the CDR3: TGCGCCAGCAGCCCAGGGTGGGCTAACTATGGCTACACCTTC. Amino acids: CASSPGWANYGYTF.

The rearrangement uses TRBV6-2 or TRBV6-3 and TRBJ2-5; 8 bases match TRBD1. Germline CDR1 is MNHEY and CDR2 is SVGEGT. This CDR3 spans 15 amino acids. The ends lost 2 bases at V and 2 bases at J; junction bases unmatched: 4. CDR3 sequence reads: CASSYQTGDQETQYF. In DNA, the CDR3 is TGTGCCAGCAGTTACCAGACAGGGGATCAAGAGACCCAGTACTTC.

J is TRBJ1-2 and V is TRBV6-5; D perhaps matches TRBD1 (6 bases). V lost 6 bases and J 4 bases, leaving 15 bases between the germline ends. Germline V gives CDR1 MNHEY, CDR2 SVGAGI. The CDR3 contains 14 residues. The CDR3, as DNA: TGTGCCAGCAGACCGACAGGCGGTCCCTATGGCTACACCTTC. Translation: CASRPTGGPYGYTF.

The chain couples TRBV7-3 to TRBJ2-5; maybe TRBD2 (6 bases). Deletions cut 1 base from V and 5 bases from J, with 8 bases between. CDR1 is SGHTA and CDR2 is FQGTGA in the germline V gene. This CDR3 spans 13 amino acids. For the CDR3, the DNA is TGTGCCAGCAGCTTAAATGGGAGGGAGACCCAGTACTTC. Translation: CASSLNGRETQYF. Using reference TRBV7-3 and TRBJ2-5 for the parts outside the CDR3, the full variable domain is GAGVSQTPSNKVTEKGKYVELRCDPISGHTALYWYRQSLGQGPEFLIYFQGTGAADDSGLPNDRFFAVRPEGSVSTLKIQRTERGDSAVYLCASSLNGRETQYFGPGTRLLVL.

The rearrangement links TRBV7-9 to TRBJ1-6; the D gene is possibly TRBD1 (5 bases). In germline, CDR1 is SEHNR, CDR2 FQNEAQ (reference sequence). This CDR3 spans 13 amino acids. The V end lost 2 bases, the J end lost 7 bases, and 6 bases lay between the germline ends. CDR3: CASSLPGNSPLHF. CDR3 bases: TGTGCCAGCAGCTTACCAGGGAATTCACCCCTCCACTTT.

The V gene is TRBV5-1, the J gene TRBJ2-7, with D possibly matching TRBD2 (7 bases). The CDR3 extends over 14 amino acids. Germline V gives CDR1 SGHRS, CDR2 YFSETQ. The V end was cut by 0 bases, the J end by 4 bases, with 11 bases between. The DNA of the CDR3 is TGCGCCAGCAGCTTGGGGGGGGGCGGGTACGAGCAGTACTTC. This encodes CASSLGGGGYEQYF. Together with reference TRBV5-1 and TRBJ2-7, the CDR3 gives the full variable domain: KAGVTQTPRYLIKTRGQQVTLSCSPISGHRSVSWYQQTPGQGLQFLFEYFSETQRNKGNFPGRFSGRQFSNSRSEMNVSTLELGDSALYLCASSLGGGGYEQYFGPGTRLTVT.

The rearrangement joins TRBV6-6 to TRBJ1-1; TRBD1 agrees at 10 bases. Germline-derived CDR1 and CDR2 are MNHNY and SVGAGI (reference sequence). J was trimmed by 4 bases and V by 4 bases; bases with no gene match: 9. The CDR3 totals 16 residues. CDR3 in DNA: TGTGCCAGCAGTTCGGCGGCCGGGACAGGGGCCACTGAAGCTTTCTTT. It is translated as CASSSAAGTGATEAFF.

This sequence joins TRBV5-1 and TRBJ2-2; 7 nucleotides align to TRBD2. After removal of 3 bases from V and 4 bases from J, the junction contained 6 bases not matched to a gene. CDR1 and CDR2 from the germline V gene are SGHRS and YFSETQ. This CDR3 comprises 15 residues. DNA for the CDR3: TGCGCCAGCAGCTGGGGGGGAGTAATCACCGGGGAGCTGTTTTTT. Translated, it gives CASSWGGVITGELFF.

This clone has a handful of counts. This chain's CDR3 is CASSHKGFGNGYTF. CDR3 nucleotides: TGTGCCAGCAGCCATAAGGGATTCGGGAATGGCTACACCTTC. The J gene is TRBJ1-2, the V gene TRBV3-1 (or the pseudogene TRBV3-2); D unclear. Trimming pared 3 bases from V and 6 bases from J, leaving 14 bases between. CDR1 is LGHDT, CDR2 YNNKEL, per germline (reference sequence). This CDR3 is 14 amino acids long.

CDR3: CASSVAAGTVYGYTF. In nucleotides, the CDR3 is TGTGCCAGCAGCGTAGCCGCAGGGACTGTCTATGGCTACACCTTC. This chain joins TRBV9 and TRBJ1-2; possibly TRBD1 for D (5 bases). The CDR3 has 15 residues. Germline CDR1 reads SGDLS; CDR2 reads YYNGEE. The ends were cut back, 0 bases at V and 4 bases at J, with 13 bases in the middle.

The genes are TRBV10-3 and TRBJ1-2, with TRBD1 matching 9 bases. The germline V gene encodes CDR1 ENHRY and CDR2 SYGVKD. Trimming took 5 bases from V and 9 from J; bases not matched to a gene: 4. This CDR3 has 12 residues. CDR3 nucleotide sequence: TGTGCCATCAGTACAGGGGGCATAAGCTACACCTTC. This codes for CAISTGGISYTF.